The clone carrying this TCR beta chain was detected once. The antigen is unknown. The CDR3 contains 14 residues. Germline V lookup: CDR1 SGHRS, CDR2 YFSETQ. V was clipped by 0 bases and J by 2 bases, with 8 bases between them. This sample stems from a study of cytomegalovirus exposure and HLA in healthy donors. PCR was performed using 60 Vbeta and 13 Jbeta primers. The assay was immunoSEQ multiplex PCR, and TCRdb's table has in-frame clones only and misses some. The data hold 95,000 to 150,000 clones, with around 76% observed a single time. Study conclusions and caveats: Later analysis showed most CMV-associated TCR beta chains appearing HLA-restricted.

Healthy bone marrow donors made up the donor group. The source material was PBMCs. This clonotype was obtained from a man aged 55 to 70 in good health and CMV-seropositive. V usage is TRBV5-1 and J usage is TRBJ1-2; no firm D call. CDR3 loop: CASSLVSGNYGYTF. CDR3 DNA sequence: TGCGCCAGCAGCTTGGTAAGCGGGAACTATGGCTACACCTTC.